Listed below are T cell receptor beta chains from one sample, sequenced in a study of T-cell memory formation after mild COVID-19. Each CDR3 protein is one row after TCRdb ran MiXCR on the 5' RACE reads. The table has roughly 370,000 distinct CDR3 sequences, 16% seen once. Material for sequencing was PBMCs or a T cell subset sorted from them (not recorded which). The receptor set was obtained from a man between 18 and 35 years old who had mild COVID-19 (a few samples of this study predate the infection). Cell type and time point are not known. The CDR3 runs from the conserved cysteine through the conserved F or W. Each record gives: CDR3 DNA, CDR3 protein, J gene, clone size, CDR3 length, D gene, V gene. D genes are given only for firm matches. Some rows mark clone size as missing; the rest say once, few, many or name a class of expanded clone.

DNA: TGCAGCGACCAAAAAACAGGGGGCGAGCAGTACTTC; CDR3: CSDQKTGGEQYF; J: TRBJ2-7; size: NA; length: 12; D: TRBD1; V: TRBV29-1
DNA: TGCAGTGCTAGGCAGGGGTTAGGCAAAAACATTCAGTACTTC; CDR3: CSARQGLGKNIQYF; J: TRBJ2-4; size: few; length: 14; D: NA; V: TRBV20-1
DNA: TGTGCCAGCAGAAATACCCTAAGCAATCAGCCCCAGCATTTT; CDR3: CASRNTLSNQPQHF; J: TRBJ1-5; size: few; length: 14; D: NA; V: TRBV6-4
DNA: TGCGCCAGCAGCTTGGTACGTGGGCCTAATGAGCAGTTCTTC; CDR3: CASSLVRGPNEQFF; J: TRBJ2-1; size: few; length: 14; D: NA; V: TRBV5-1
DNA: TGCAGCGTTGAAAGGACAGGGATGTACGAGCAGTACTTC; CDR3: CSVERTGMYEQYF; J: TRBJ2-7; size: NA; length: 13; D: TRBD1; V: TRBV29-1
DNA: TGTGCCAGTAGTATGTGGAATGAGCAGTTCTTC; CDR3: CASSMWNEQFF; J: TRBJ2-1; size: NA; length: 11; D: NA; V: TRBV19
DNA: TGCAGTGCTAGTTTCCCCGACAGGGGGGACCACAATGAGCAGTTCTTC; CDR3: CSASFPDRGDHNEQFF; J: TRBJ2-1; size: NA; length: 16; D: TRBD1; V: TRBV20-1
DNA: TGTGCCAGCAGCCCATGGGATGGGAACACTGAAGCTTTCTTT; CDR3: CASSPWDGNTEAFF; J: TRBJ1-1; size: NA; length: 14; D: NA; V: TRBV11-2
DNA: TGTGCCAGCACCACAGGGAATGAGCAGTTCTTC; CDR3: CASTTGNEQFF; J: TRBJ2-1; size: NA; length: 11; D: NA; V: TRBV27
DNA: TGTGCCAGCAGGACCGACACCCTCTACGAGCAGTACTTC; CDR3: CASRTDTLYEQYF; J: TRBJ2-7; size: NA; length: 13; D: NA; V: TRBV6-4
DNA: TGTGCCAGCAGCTTAGACCCTTGGAGTAGCGGGTCCGGGGAGCTGTTTTTT; CDR3: CASSLDPWSSGSGELFF; J: TRBJ2-2; size: few; length: 17; D: TRBD2; V: TRBV7-9
DNA: TGTGCCAGCAGCTTAGTCAGCGGTCAAGAGACCCAGTACTTC; CDR3: CASSLVSGQETQYF; J: TRBJ2-5; size: many; length: 14; D: NA; V: TRBV7-9
DNA: TGCGCCAGCGGCCTCGGTCGCCTTCTTGGGGCCAACGTCCTGACTTTC; CDR3: CASGLGRLLGANVLTF; J: TRBJ2-6; size: NA; length: 16; D: NA; V: TRBV5-1
DNA: TGTGCCAGCAGTTACGCCAGGGGGAGCCATGGCTACACCTTC; CDR3: CASSYARGSHGYTF; J: TRBJ1-2; size: NA; length: 14; D: TRBD1; V: TRBV6-5
DNA: TGTGCCAGCAGTGGGGACAGGGTTGAGCCCCAGCATTTT; CDR3: CASSGDRVEPQHF; J: TRBJ1-5; size: NA; length: 13; D: TRBD1; V: TRBV12-3/TRBV12-4
DNA: TGTGCCAGTAGTATACGGGGGGGCGGGGAGCTGTTTTTT; CDR3: CASSIRGGGELFF; J: TRBJ2-2; size: NA; length: 13; D: TRBD2; V: TRBV19
DNA: TGTGCCAGCAGCTCAGGGACAGGGACGAACACCGGGGAGCTGTTTTTT; CDR3: CASSSGTGTNTGELFF; J: TRBJ2-2; size: NA; length: 16; D: TRBD1; V: TRBV7-2
DNA: TGCGCCAGCAGCTTGGAGGCAGGGGTGTATGGCTACACCTTC; CDR3: CASSLEAGVYGYTF; J: TRBJ1-2; size: many; length: 14; D: NA; V: TRBV5-1
DNA: TGCGCCAGCAGCACCTTAAACCCGGGACAGGGAGAGGCTTTCTTT; CDR3: CASSTLNPGQGEAFF; J: TRBJ1-1; size: NA; length: 15; D: TRBD1; V: TRBV5-1
DNA: TGCGCCAGCAGCTTCTCGGGGCAGGGTCAGCCCCAGCATTTT; CDR3: CASSFSGQGQPQHF; J: TRBJ1-5; size: few; length: 14; D: NA; V: TRBV5-1
DNA: TGTGCCAGCAGTTCGGGGGCTGGCAATCAGCCCCAGCATTTT; CDR3: CASSSGAGNQPQHF; J: TRBJ1-5; size: few; length: 14; D: NA; V: TRBV12-3/TRBV12-4
DNA: TGTGCCAGCAGCTTATGGATGGGAGAGACCCAGTACTTC; CDR3: CASSLWMGETQYF; J: TRBJ2-5; size: NA; length: 13; D: NA; V: TRBV7-9
DNA: TGTGCCAGCAGTGAACGACTAGCGGGGCGGGAATTCTTC; CDR3: CASSERLAGREFF; J: TRBJ2-1; size: NA; length: 13; D: TRBD2; V: TRBV6-1
DNA: TGTGCCAGCAGGGCCGGTTCGGACTATCCCTACGAGCAGTACTTC; CDR3: CASRAGSDYPYEQYF; J: TRBJ2-7; size: few; length: 15; D: NA; V: TRBV6-6
DNA: TGCAGTGCTAGAGATAATTTCGGACAGGGGGTAGATTTTTTCTACAATGAGCAGTTCTTC; CDR3: CSARDNFGQGVDFFYNEQFF; J: TRBJ2-1; size: NA; length: 20; D: TRBD1; V: TRBV20-1
DNA: TGTGCCAGCAGCTTCACAGGGGAGGGGACTGAAGCTTTCTTT; CDR3: CASSFTGEGTEAFF; J: TRBJ1-1; size: few; length: 14; D: TRBD1; V: TRBV7-2
DNA: TGTGCCAGCAGCTGGGGACTCTACAATGAGCAGTTCTTC; CDR3: CASSWGLYNEQFF; J: TRBJ2-1; size: NA; length: 13; D: NA; V: TRBV11-2
DNA: TGCAGCGTGTCTTGGGCCGGTAACACTGAAGCTTTCTTT; CDR3: CSVSWAGNTEAFF; J: TRBJ1-1; size: few; length: 13; D: NA; V: TRBV29-1
DNA: TGCAGTGCTCGACCGGGACAGGGGGTAGTCGGCGGCTACACCTTC; CDR3: CSARPGQGVVGGYTF; J: TRBJ1-2; size: NA; length: 15; D: TRBD1; V: TRBV20-1